This T cell receptor beta chain was sequenced in a study of cytomegalovirus exposure and HLA in healthy donors. Findings and limits, study-wide: What was likely a sequencing artifact was a cluster of highly shared sequence variants.

Trimming took 6 bases from V and 2 from J, leaving 14 bases between them. The CDR3 has 14 residues. Germline V lookup: CDR1 SNHLY, CDR2 FYNNEI. In the PCR, 60 Vbeta and 13 Jbeta primers were used. Assay: immunoSEQ multiplex PCR; the TCRdb copy retains only in-frame clones and omits some. This table has approximately 120,000 clones, around 80% appearing once. As to this clone: Its antigen is still unknown.

This clonotype was sampled from a man aged 25 to 40 in good health and CMV-seropositive. The sample taken for sequencing was PBMCs. V and J are TRBV2 and TRBJ2-7, with D tentatively TRBD1 (6 bases). The CDR3 DNA sequence: TGTGCCAGCAGGGGACGGGACACCACCTACGAGCAGTACTTC. Translated: CASRGRDTTYEQYF.